This passage covers 29 T cell receptor beta chains from one sample sequenced in a study of T cells in Graves' hyperthyroidism and ophthalmopathy. RNA transcripts were the template for amplifying TCR beta CDR3 regions. An initial round of RT-PCR targeting the TCR CDR3 relied on the HTBI primer set. TCRdb fed the multiplex PCR reads into MiXCR, producing one record per CDR3 protein. The profile shows 300,000 to 450,000 distinct CDR3 sequences, about 15% of them singletons. Material: blood. Receptors originate from a woman aged 55-75 years with Graves' hyperthyroidism.

This clonotype was seen only a few times. The chain employs TRBV12-3 or TRBV12-4 and TRBJ2-3; D unclear. The CDR3 covers 14 residues. Trimming cost V 3 bases and J 0 bases, with 7 bases left between them. The DNA of the CDR3 is TGTGCCAGCAGTTTCGCCTCTAGCACAGATACGCAGTATTTT. It yields the protein CASSFASSTDTQYF.

This clonotype came up many times. The chain joins TRBV28 to TRBJ1-1; TRBD1 agrees at 10 bases. Germline V CDR1 and CDR2: MDHEN, SYDVKM. V dropped 5 bases and J dropped 4; count of bases not matched to a gene: 4. The CDR3 is 14 residues long. The CDR3 protein is CASSPGTGVTEAFF. The CDR3 nucleotides read TGTGCCAGCAGTCCGGGGACAGGGGTCACTGAAGCTTTCTTT. Looking up the rest from reference TRBV28 and TRBJ1-1 gives the full variable domain: DVKVTQSSRYLVKRTGEKVFLECVQDMDHENMFWYRQDPGLGLRLIYFSYDVKMKEKGDIPEGYSVSREKKERFSLILESASTNQTSMYLCASSPGTGVTEAFFGQGTRLTVV.

The V call is TRBV6-1, the J call TRBJ2-1; 10 bases match TRBD2. The CDR3 sequence is 13 residues long. CDR1 and CDR2 (germline): MNHNS, SASEGT. Trimming took 7 bases from V and 10 from J; bases not matched to a gene: 7. CDR3 sequence reads: CASIRTSGWEQFF. The CDR3 nucleotides are TGTGCCAGCATACGGACTAGCGGCTGGGAGCAGTTCTTC.

The chain links TRBV5-5 to TRBJ1-2; 9 nucleotides line up with TRBD1. J was trimmed by 14 bases and V by 0 bases; bases with no gene match: 11. The germline V gene has CDR1 SGHKS and CDR2 YYEKEE (reference sequence). The CDR3 extends over 14 amino acids. The CDR3 reads CASSLDTGGVGKTF. The DNA for the CDR3 is TGTGCCAGCAGCTTGGACACAGGGGGCGTGGGTAAGACCTTC.

This clonotype came up many times. The gene calls are TRBV12-3 or TRBV12-4 and TRBJ1-4; D unresolved. CDR3 length equals 15 residues. The V and J ends lost 5 bases and 5 bases respectively, with 15 bases between them. CDR3 residues: CASSPHQARNEKLFF. The CDR3 nucleotides are TGTGCCAGCAGTCCCCACCAGGCGAGGAATGAAAAACTGTTTTTT.

This clonotype was counted a few times. The chain uses TRBV30 and TRBJ2-7; 11 nucleotides match TRBD1. The CDR3 contains 15 residues. Germline CDR1 reads GTSNPN; CDR2 reads SVGIG (reference sequence). Germline trimming cut 2 bases from V and 3 bases from J; bases unmatched to any gene: 6. CDR3 coding DNA: TGTGCCTGGAGTTTAGCCGGGACAGGGGGCTACGAGCAGTACTTC. Its protein is CAWSLAGTGGYEQYF.

This clonotype was seen at least ten times. The CDR3 nucleotides read TGTGCCACCAGTGATTTAGGGACTACGAATGAGCAGTTCTTC. Translating it yields CATSDLGTTNEQFF. V gene TRBV24-1 combines with J gene TRBJ2-1, with TRBD2 identical over 7 bases. CDR1 is KGHDR and CDR2 is SFDVKD in the germline V gene. Germline trimming cut 1 base from V and 7 bases from J; bases unmatched to any gene: 3. The CDR3 loop spans 14 amino acids.

In this sample, this clonotype turned up once. This may be a read error, as it is one base from a much larger clone. The genes are TRBV10-2 and TRBJ1-5, with D unresolved. From germline, CDR1 is WSHSY and CDR2 SAAADI. The CDR3 has 14 amino acids. Trimming took off 3 bases at V and 7 bases at J, with 13 bases between the two ends. The CDR3 sequence is CASSEGGVRQPQHF. The CDR3 nucleotides are TGCGCCAGCAGTGAAGGCGGGGTTCGACAGCCCCAGCATTTT.

This clonotype has only a few counts. The V gene is TRBV6-1, the J gene TRBJ2-3, with 7 nucleotides matching TRBD2. This CDR3 has 14 residues. CDR1 and CDR2 (germline): MNHNS, SASEGT. V shed 1 base and J 4 bases; nucleotides not matched to a gene: 2. The CDR3 region is CASSEGLAADTQYF. The CDR3 nucleotides are TGTGCCAGCAGTGAAGGACTAGCCGCAGATACGCAGTATTTT.

This clonotype was observed a few times. The V call is TRBV18, the J call TRBJ2-2, with D perhaps TRBD1 or TRBD2 (5 bases each). The CDR3 runs to 16 residues. Germline V gene data show CDR1 as KGHSH and CDR2 as LQKENI. V gave up 3 bases and J gave up 4 bases, with 15 bases separating them. The CDR3, as DNA: TGTGCCAGCTCACCGCCCCGGGACGGAACCACCGGGGAGCTGTTTTTT. It specifies CASSPPRDGTTGELFF.

In this sample, this clonotype turned up many times. This chain uses TRBV9 with TRBJ2-2; D is undetermined. Germline loops: CDR1 SGDLS, CDR2 YYNGEE. V was cut by 1 base and J by 5 bases, with 9 bases left in between. This CDR3 spans 14 amino acids. The DNA of the CDR3 is TGTGCCAGCAGCGTACGGAGTGAGACCGGGGAGCTGTTTTTT. Translated: CASSVRSETGELFF. The variable domain in full, completed from reference TRBV9 and TRBJ2-2, reads DSGVTQTPKHLITATGQRVTLRCSPRSGDLSVYWYQQSLDQGLQFLIQYYNGEERAKGNILERFSAQQFPDLHSELNLSSLELGDSALYFCASSVRSETGELFFGEGSRLTVL.

The table lists this clonotype with many counts. The J gene is TRBJ2-7, the V gene TRBV12-5, with D unresolved. The length of the CDR3 is 13 residues. V was trimmed by 5 bases and J by 4 bases, leaving 12 bases between them. Germline values: CDR1 LGHNT, CDR2 FRNRAP. The CDR3 bases are TGTGCTAGTGGTCCACCGGCGCTTTACGAGCAGTACTTC. It encodes CASGPPALYEQYF.

In this sample, this clonotype turned up a few times. The genes are TRBV11-1 and TRBJ2-7; the match to TRBD2 covers 8 bases. Trimming took 4 bases from V and 4 from J; bases not matched to a gene: 12. CDR1 SGHAT and CDR2 FQDESV come from the germline V gene (reference sequence). The CDR3 totals 16 residues. The CDR3 loop is CASSSPGGPRYYEQYF. CDR3 DNA sequence: TGTGCCAGCAGCTCGCCGGGGGGGCCTCGATATTACGAGCAGTACTTC. The variable domain in full, with the rest retrieved from reference TRBV11-1 and TRBJ2-7, is EAEVAQSPRYKITEKSQAVAFWCDPISGHATLYWYRQILGQGPELLVQFQDESVVDDSQLPKDRFSAERLKGVDSTLKIQPAELGDSAMYLCASSSPGGPRYYEQYFGPGTRLTVT.

This clonotype was seen at least ten times. The chain links TRBV20-1 to TRBJ2-1, with TRBD1 matching over 7 bases. V lost 0 bases, J lost 3 bases, and 5 bases stayed unmatched. Germline CDR1 and CDR2: DFQATT and SNEGSKA (reference sequence). CDR3 length: 15 amino acids. The CDR3 region is CSARDPAGGYNEQFF. CDR3 nucleotide sequence: TGCAGTGCTAGAGATCCGGCAGGGGGCTACAATGAGCAGTTCTTC.

The J gene is TRBJ2-3, the V gene TRBV25-1, with 10 bases aligning to TRBD2. V was pared by 8 bases and J by 2 bases, with 13 bases of the junction left unmatched. The CDR3 contains 17 residues. Germline V lookup: CDR1 MGHDK, CDR2 SYGVNS. The CDR3 protein is CASPKPLTSGPTDTQYF. The CDR3 bases are TGTGCCAGCCCCAAGCCCCTGACTAGCGGGCCCACAGATACGCAGTATTTT.

This clonotype was counted at least ten times. V usage is TRBV2 and J usage is TRBJ1-2; tentative D call: TRBD1 (5 bases). V lost 4 bases, J lost 7 bases, and 16 bases lay in between. The CDR3 is made up of 14 amino acids. The germline CDR1 and CDR2 sequences are SNHLY and FYNNEI. CDR3 DNA sequence: TGTGCCAGCAGTGCAGTTAAGGGGAACGGTGGCTACACCTTC. Its translation: CASSAVKGNGGYTF.

This chain links TRBV5-6 with TRBJ2-2; the D gene could be TRBD1 or TRBD2 (5 bases each). V was shortened by 0 bases and J by 4 bases, with 10 bases between the two germline ends. This CDR3 spans 15 amino acids. The V gene's germline CDR1 is SGHDT and CDR2 YYEEEE. DNA for the CDR3: TGTGCCAGCAGCTTGGTGGGGGAAGGCACCGGGGAGCTGTTTTTT. Its protein product is CASSLVGEGTGELFF.

This clonotype showed up just a few times. J is TRBJ1-1 and V is TRBV7-2, with D possibly being TRBD1 (6 bases). CDR1 SGHTA and CDR2 FQGNSA come from the germline V gene. V lost 5 bases and J lost 5, with 12 bases in between. This CDR3 has 13 amino acids. This CDR3 reads CASSLTGRTEAFF. In DNA form, the CDR3 reads TGTGCCAGCAGCCTCACAGGGCGGACTGAAGCTTTCTTT.

This chain joins TRBV7-6 and TRBJ2-3; 8 bases are a match to TRBD2. V was pared by 5 bases and J by 4 bases, with 20 bases of the junction left unmatched. The CDR3 is 19 residues long. In germline, CDR1 is SGHVS, CDR2 FNYEAQ. The CDR3 spells CASSESYGGLGGTSDTQYF. The CDR3 bases are TGTGCCAGCAGCGAATCTTATGGGGGACTAGGCGGGACTTCAGATACGCAGTATTTT.

The chain uses TRBV20-1 and TRBJ1-1; D unresolved. The CDR3 is made up of 14 amino acids. V lost 6 bases and J lost 0, with 14 bases in between. Germline-derived CDR1 and CDR2 are DFQATT and SNEGSKA (reference sequence). The CDR3 region is CSADPQGLNTEAFF. CDR3 DNA: TGCAGTGCGGACCCACAAGGATTGAACACTGAAGCTTTCTTT.

There are many counts of this clonotype. The CDR3 region has the DNA TGTGCCAGCAGCCAAGAAAGGAGTTACAATGAGCAGTTCTTC. Translated: CASSQERSYNEQFF. This chain links TRBV4-2 with TRBJ2-1; D remains unclear. The CDR3 runs to 14 residues. V lost 0 bases, J lost 4 bases, and 7 bases lay in between. Germline assignment: CDR1 LGHNA and CDR2 YNFKEQ.

This clonotype was observed a few times. The chain recombines TRBV5-1 with TRBJ1-4, with no clear D. Germline values: CDR1 SGHRS, CDR2 YFSETQ. Deletions cut 4 bases from V and 2 bases from J, with 12 bases between. The CDR3 runs 15 residues. CDR3 protein: CASSPSSLTNEKLFF. The CDR3 bases are TGCGCCAGCAGCCCGTCCTCTTTGACTAATGAAAAACTGTTTTTT.

The CDR3 DNA reads as TGTGCCAGCAGTTTTGAGAATTCACCCCTCCACTTT. This sequence encodes CASSFENSPLHF. The chain is built from TRBV6-5 and TRBJ1-6; D not resolved. Germline CDR1 MNHEY, CDR2 SVGAGI. The CDR3 is 12 amino acids. V gave up 4 bases and J gave up 7 bases, with 5 bases separating them.

This clonotype was detected many times. The chain is built from TRBV24-1 and TRBJ1-5; no clear D. The CDR3 runs to 14 residues. CDR1 is KGHDR and CDR2 is SFDVKD in the germline V gene. V was shortened by 0 bases and J by 7 bases, with 9 bases between the two germline ends. CDR3 DNA sequence: TGTGCCACCAGTGATTTGGGGAAGAACCAGCCCCAGCATTTT. Protein: CATSDLGKNQPQHF.

V usage is TRBV15 and J usage is TRBJ1-3; TRBD1 aligns across 11 bases. The CDR3 is made up of 15 amino acids. Germline CDR1 LNHNV, CDR2 YYDKDF (reference sequence). V lost 2 bases to trimming and J lost 4 bases; unmatched junction nucleotides: 1. The CDR3 DNA is TGTGCCACCAGCAGACGGACAGGGGGCGGAAACACCATATATTTT. It yields the protein CATSRRTGGGNTIYF.

The chain employs TRBV4-1 and TRBJ1-4; 8 nucleotides match TRBD1. V gave up 3 bases and J gave up 4 bases; unmatched junction bases: 7. CDR1 and CDR2 from the germline V gene are MGHRA and YSYEKL. This CDR3 is built from 16 residues. CDR3 sequence (DNA): TGCGCCAGCAGCCAGCGCCAGGGGGCGAATAATGAAAAACTGTTTTTT. Protein product: CASSQRQGANNEKLFF.

The chain uses TRBV29-1 and TRBJ1-1; no clear D. In germline, CDR1 is SQVTM, CDR2 ANQGSEA. CDR3 length equals 12 residues. Trimming removed 4 bases from V and 0 bases from J, with 6 bases in between. CDR3 DNA sequence: TGCAGCGTTGCCACCATGAACACTGAAGCTTTCTTT. Translation gives CSVATMNTEAFF.

This clonotype showed up just a few times. The chain uses TRBV12-3 or TRBV12-4 and TRBJ1-2; TRBD1 is a possible D gene (6 bases). The CDR3 covers 14 residues. Trimming pared 6 bases from V and 3 bases from J, leaving 14 bases between. The CDR3 coding sequence is TGTGCCAGCAGGCCCGGGGGCGCGTACTATGGCTACACCTTC. Its translation: CASRPGGAYYGYTF.

In this sample, this clonotype turned up many times. The CDR3, as DNA: TGCAGCGTTGAAGTCGCCCAGGGAGGGGAGCAGTACTTC. This encodes CSVEVAQGGEQYF. J is TRBJ2-7 and V is TRBV29-1; the match to TRBD2 covers 7 bases. V gave up 1 base and J gave up 7 bases; unmatched junction bases: 7. The length of the CDR3 is 13 residues. Germline lookup yields CDR1 SQVTM and CDR2 ANQGSEA.